This T cell receptor beta chain was observed in a study of blood T cells in healthy people across ages. Regarding this clonotype: A read error may produce the germline difference seen at one junction end.

With a J-beta primer mix and a sample-barcoded 5' primer, a second PCR ran 7 to 11 cycles. TCRdb analysed the 5' RACE reads with MiXCR anew, one entry per CDR3 protein. Of 1.6 million or so distinct CDR3 sequences listed, around 35% are singletons. The donors, aged roughly 6 to 90, were healthy Caucasians from Russia. The CDR3 extends over 15 amino acids. CDR1 SEHNR and CDR2 FQNEAQ come from the germline V gene (reference sequence). The sequence was obtained from a woman between 25 and 40 years old in good health. The sequencing input was blood. The rearrangement uses TRBV7-9 and TRBJ2-6; 9 bases line up with TRBD1. Here the CDR3 reads CASRTGGSGANVRTF. The DNA of the CDR3 is TGTGCCAGCAGGACAGGGGGATCTGGGGCCAACGTCCGGACTTTC.